These T cell receptor beta chains were read from a single sample in a study of cytotoxic CD8 clonotypes in ibrutinib-treated CLL. Libraries were prepared by immunoSEQ multiplex PCR; TCRdb keeps only in-frame clonotypes and omits some of them. The sample has around 70,000 clones; around nine tenths are singletons. The sample consisted of PBMCs, taken after 12 months of ibrutinib treatment. These TCRs come from a human donor with chronic lymphocytic leukemia. The CDR3 runs from the conserved cysteine through the conserved F or W. Fields, in order: clone size, J gene, CDR3 length, V gene, D gene, CDR3 DNA, CDR3 protein. D genes are given only for firm matches. Only part of the rows carry a size: once, few, many, or a class if the clone is expanded.

>.|TRBJ2-2|12|TRBV7-9|.
TGTGCCAGCAGCTCCCCCCCCGGGGAGCTGTTTTTT
CASSSPPGELFF
>.|TRBJ2-6|15|TRBV28|.
TGTGCCAGCAGTCCCACAGGGCCTGGGGCCAACGTCCTGACTTTC
CASSPTGPGANVLTF
>.|TRBJ2-1|16|TRBV5-6|TRBD2
TGTGCCAGCAGCTTTGCCGGGACTAGCCTCTACAATGAGCAGTTCTTC
CASSFAGTSLYNEQFF
>once|TRBJ1-4|15|TRBV5-1|TRBD1
TGCGCCAGCAGCCAAGGGACAGGGACTAATGAAAAACTGTTTTTT
CASSQGTGTNEKLFF
>.|TRBJ2-1|13|TRBV10-3|.
TGTGCCATCAGTGAACAGGGAAACAATGAGCAGTTCTTC
CAISEQGNNEQFF
>.|TRBJ1-1|13|TRBV7-3|.
TGTGCCAGCAGCTCAGGGGCTAGCACTGAAGCTTTCTTT
CASSSGASTEAFF
>.|TRBJ1-1|13|TRBV7-2|.
TGTGCCAGCAGCTACAGGGCGAACACTGAAGCTTTCTTT
CASSYRANTEAFF
>.|TRBJ2-1|12|TRBV7-9|TRBD2
TGTGCCAGCAGCGTCCGACAAGCGGGGGAGTTCTTC
CASSVRQAGEFF
>once|TRBJ2-3|15|TRBV7-8|.
TGTGCCAGCAGCTTAGCGGGACTGGGCACAGATACGCAGTATTTT
CASSLAGLGTDTQYF
>once|TRBJ1-4|14|TRBV9|.
TGTGCCAGCAGCGTATATGCAACTAATGAAAAACTGTTTTTT
CASSVYATNEKLFF
>.|TRBJ2-1|13|TRBV6-1|TRBD2
TGTGCCAGCGGAAGACTAGCAGCTAATGAGCAGTTCTTC
CASGRLAANEQFF
>.|TRBJ1-5|14|TRBV27|.
TGTGCCAGCAGTTTGTCGCTTCTAGCCCAGCCCCAGCATTTT
CASSLSLLAQPQHF
>.|TRBJ1-2|15|TRBV19|.
TGTGCCAGTAGTATTCGCCAAGAGAGAGTCTATGGCTACACCTTC
CASSIRQERVYGYTF
>.|TRBJ1-5|17|TRBV30|TRBD1
TGTGCCTACTCCGGGACAGGGGGAGGGTGGCGCAATCAGCCCCAGCATTTT
CAYSGTGGGWRNQPQHF
>once|TRBJ1-4|14|TRBV5-6|.
TGTGCCAGCAGCTTCCGGGGGGGCCATGAAAAACTGTTTTTT
CASSFRGGHEKLFF
>.|TRBJ1-1|13|TRBV11-3|.
TGTGCCAGCAGCAAACAACAGAACACTGAAGCTTTCTTT
CASSKQQNTEAFF
>.|TRBJ2-3|16|TRBV11-2|TRBD2
TGTGCCAGCAGCTCCAGTAGCGGGAGGGGCACAGATACGCAGTATTTT
CASSSSSGRGTDTQYF
>.|TRBJ2-3|15|TRBV10-3|.
TGTGCCATCAGTGAGGGACAGCCGAGCACAGATACGCAGTATTTT
CAISEGQPSTDTQYF
>.|TRBJ2-7|15|TRBV5-5|TRBD1
TGTGCCAGCAGCTTACACGGACAGGGGGCGGTAGAGCAGTACTTC
CASSLHGQGAVEQYF
>once|TRBJ2-7|15|TRBV5-1|TRBD1
TGCGCCAGCAGTTGGACCGGACAGGGGGCATACGAGCAGTACTTC
CASSWTGQGAYEQYF
>once|TRBJ2-5|13|TRBV5-8|.
TGTGCCAGCAGGCCTGGTGGGAGGGAGACCCAGTACTTC
CASRPGGRETQYF
>.|TRBJ2-5|16|TRBV5-1|.
TGCGCCAGCAGCTTGGAAGTTAGCCTAGCACAAGAGACCCAGTACTTC
CASSLEVSLAQETQYF
>.|TRBJ2-5|14|TRBV5-1|TRBD1
TGCGCCAGCAGCTACGGACAGGGGCAAGGAACCCAGTACTTC
CASSYGQGQGTQYF
>.|TRBJ1-5|19|TRBV12-5|.
TGTGCTAGTGGTTTGGCCCCCCCCCTTGAGAGGGATAGCAATCAGCCCCAGCATTTT
CASGLAPPLERDSNQPQHF
>.|TRBJ1-5|15|TRBV4-2|TRBD1
TGTGCCAGCAGCCATTACAGGGGGAGCAATCAGCCCCAGCATTTT
CASSHYRGSNQPQHF
>.|TRBJ2-5|16|TRBV29-1|TRBD2
TGCAGCGTTGTAGGGCTAGCGGGAGGATCGGGAGAGACCCAGTACTTC
CSVVGLAGGSGETQYF
>.|TRBJ1-1|15|TRBV30|.
TGTGCCTGGAGTGTATTTATCGGGTGGGGGACTGAAGCTTTCTTT
CAWSVFIGWGTEAFF
>.|TRBJ1-1|17|TRBV7-3|TRBD1
TGTGCCAGCAGCTCCCAACCAATGGGACAGAAGAACACTGAAGCTTTCTTT
CASSSQPMGQKNTEAFF
>.|TRBJ2-2|14|TRBV10-1|.
TGCGCCAGCTCCCGGGTCCCGAACACCGGGGAGCTGTTTTTT
CASSRVPNTGELFF
>.|TRBJ2-1|16|TRBV18|TRBD2
TGTGCCAGCTCCCCACTAGCGGTTAGGGGTTACAATGAGCAGTTCTTC
CASSPLAVRGYNEQFF
>.|TRBJ2-7|15|TRBV4-2|.
TGTGCCAGCAGCCAAGATGCCGGGGCACACTACGAGCAGTACTTC
CASSQDAGAHYEQYF
>.|TRBJ2-7|21|TRBV23-1|TRBD2
TGCGCCAGCACCATACGGGGTGGGCAACCCCAGAGGGAGCGGGAGATCTACGAGCAGTACTTC
CASTIRGGQPQREREIYEQYF
>.|TRBJ1-6|15|TRBV11-3|.
TGTGCCAGTCCAGACATGAGCTCCTATAATTCACCCCTCCACTTT
CASPDMSSYNSPLHF
>.|TRBJ1-4|12|TRBV5-8|.
TGTGCCAGCAGCTTGAATCTGGAAAAACTGTTTTTT
CASSLNLEKLFF
>once|TRBJ2-5|13|TRBV6-1|.
TGTGCCAGCAGTGAGAACGGGAGAGAGACCCAGTACTTC
CASSENGRETQYF
>few|TRBJ1-5|15|TRBV4-1|TRBD1
TGCGCCAGCAGCCAAGGGACAGGGGGCAATCAGCCCCAGCATTTT
CASSQGTGGNQPQHF
>.|TRBJ1-1|14|TRBV6-6|TRBD1
TGTGCCAGCACCCCGACAGGGGGGAACACTGAAGCTTTCTTT
CASTPTGGNTEAFF
>.|TRBJ2-7|18|TRBV7-9|.
TGTGCCAGCAGCGCGGGACGGATAGCGACCCAGCTTACCTACGAGCAGTACTTC
CASSAGRIATQLTYEQYF
>.|TRBJ1-2|13|TRBV10-3|TRBD1
TGTGCCATCAGTGAAGTACAGGGGGAGGGCTACACCTTC
CAISEVQGEGYTF
>.|TRBJ1-6|17|TRBV27|.
TGTGCCAGCAGTTTATGGCGGCGGCTATCCTATAATTCACCCCTCCACTTT
CASSLWRRLSYNSPLHF
>.|TRBJ1-1|11|TRBV29-1|.
TGCAGCGTTGGAGGGGACACTGAAGCTTTCTTT
CSVGGDTEAFF
>few|TRBJ2-3|16|TRBV29-1|TRBD2
TGCAGCGTTGAGGGACTAGCGGGAGTTGGCACAGATACGCAGTATTTT
CSVEGLAGVGTDTQYF
>.|TRBJ2-3|15|TRBV7-9|.
TGTGCCAGCAGCTCATCGGGGGTACGGACAGATACGCAGTATTTT
CASSSSGVRTDTQYF
>.|TRBJ2-3|18|TRBV5-5|TRBD2
TGTGCCAGCAGCCTCCCTTTGACTAGCGGGGGGGGCACAGATACGCAGTATTTT
CASSLPLTSGGGTDTQYF
>few|TRBJ2-7|16|TRBV4-1|.
TGCGCCAGCAGCCAAGCTACCTCCTTAAGCTCCTACGAGCAGTACTTC
CASSQATSLSSYEQYF
>once|TRBJ1-2|17|TRBV10-3|TRBD1
TGTGCCTCGAACCCCGCGGGCAGGGGGCTCTTTGCCTATGGCTACACCTTC
CASNPAGRGLFAYGYTF
>.|TRBJ1-1|16|TRBV9|TRBD1
TGTGCCAGCAGCGTAGGTTCAGGGGGTTGGAACACTGAAGCTTTCTTT
CASSVGSGGWNTEAFF